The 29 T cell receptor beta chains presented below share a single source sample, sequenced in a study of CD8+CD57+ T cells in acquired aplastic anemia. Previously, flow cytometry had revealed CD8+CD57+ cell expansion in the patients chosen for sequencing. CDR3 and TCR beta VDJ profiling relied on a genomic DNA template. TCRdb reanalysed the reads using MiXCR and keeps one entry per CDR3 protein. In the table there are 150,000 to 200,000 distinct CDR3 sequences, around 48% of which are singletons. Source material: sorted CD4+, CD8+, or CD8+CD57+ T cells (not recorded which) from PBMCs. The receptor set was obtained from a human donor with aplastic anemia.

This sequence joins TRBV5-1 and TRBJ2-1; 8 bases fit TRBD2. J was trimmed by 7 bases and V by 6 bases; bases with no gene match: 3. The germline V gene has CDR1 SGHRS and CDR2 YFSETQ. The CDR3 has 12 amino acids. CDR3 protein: CASKAGENEQFF. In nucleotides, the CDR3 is TGCGCCAGCAAAGCGGGAGAGAATGAGCAGTTCTTC. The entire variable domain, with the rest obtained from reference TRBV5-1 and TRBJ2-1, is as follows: KAGVTQTPRYLIKTRGQQVTLSCSPISGHRSVSWYQQTPGQGLQFLFEYFSETQRNKGNFPGRFSGRQFSNSRSEMNVSTLELGDSALYLCASKAGENEQFFGPGTRLTVL.

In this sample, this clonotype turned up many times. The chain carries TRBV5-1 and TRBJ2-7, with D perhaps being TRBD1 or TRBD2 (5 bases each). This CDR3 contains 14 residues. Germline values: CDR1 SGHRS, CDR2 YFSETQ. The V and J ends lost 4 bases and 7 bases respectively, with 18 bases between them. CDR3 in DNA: TGCGCCAGCAGCATAGGGACGGATCCCTGGGAGCAGTACTTC. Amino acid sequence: CASSIGTDPWEQYF.

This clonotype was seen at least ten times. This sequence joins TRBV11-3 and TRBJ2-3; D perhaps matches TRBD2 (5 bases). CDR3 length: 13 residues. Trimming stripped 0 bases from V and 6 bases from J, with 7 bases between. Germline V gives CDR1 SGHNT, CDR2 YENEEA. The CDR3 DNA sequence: TGTGCCAGCAGCTTAGATGGGGAGGATACGCAGTATTTT. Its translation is CASSLDGEDTQYF. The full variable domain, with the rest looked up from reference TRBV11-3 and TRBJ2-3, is EAGVVQSPRYKIIEKKQPVAFWCNPISGHNTLYWYLQNLGQGPELLIRYENEEAVDDSQLPKDRFSAERLKGVDSTLKIQPAELGDSAVYLCASSLDGEDTQYFGPGTRLTVL.

In DNA form, the CDR3 reads TGCAGTGCTTCAGCAACCACTGAAGCTTTCTTT. As protein: CSASATTEAFF. This chain joins TRBV20-1 and TRBJ1-1; D gene uncertain. The CDR3 runs to 11 residues. V was pared by 5 bases and J by 4 bases, with 8 bases between. Per the germline V gene, CDR1 is DFQATT and CDR2 is SNEGSKA (reference sequence).

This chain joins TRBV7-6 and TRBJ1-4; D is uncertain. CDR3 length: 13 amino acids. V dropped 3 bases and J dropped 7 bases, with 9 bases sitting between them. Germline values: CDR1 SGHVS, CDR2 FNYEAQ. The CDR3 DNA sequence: TGTGCCAGCAGCTTTGCGATGGGTGAAAAACTGTTTTTT. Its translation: CASSFAMGEKLFF.

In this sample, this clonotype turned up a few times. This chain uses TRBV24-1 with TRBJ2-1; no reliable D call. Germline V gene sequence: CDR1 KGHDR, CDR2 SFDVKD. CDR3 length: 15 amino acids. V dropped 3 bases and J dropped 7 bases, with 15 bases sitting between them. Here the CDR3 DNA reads TGTGCCACCAGTGATGGGGTTGGGTACATAAATGAGCAGTTCTTC. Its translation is CATSDGVGYINEQFF.

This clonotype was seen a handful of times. CDR3 sequence (DNA): TGTGACCGACCTAGAGCATCGCGGGGACTATACGAGCAGTACTTC. Its protein product is CDRPRASRGLYEQYF. The chain combines TRBV10-3 with TRBJ2-7; TRBD2 matches at 7 bases. Germline CDR1 ENHRY, CDR2 SYGVKD. The CDR3 totals 15 residues.

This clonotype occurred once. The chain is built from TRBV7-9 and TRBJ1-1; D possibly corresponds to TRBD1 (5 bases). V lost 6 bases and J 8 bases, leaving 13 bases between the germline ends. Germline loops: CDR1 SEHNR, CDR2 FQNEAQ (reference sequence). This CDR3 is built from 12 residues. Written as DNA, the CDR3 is TGTGCCAGCAGTAGACAGTACCTAGAAGCTTTCTTT. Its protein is CASSRQYLEAFF.

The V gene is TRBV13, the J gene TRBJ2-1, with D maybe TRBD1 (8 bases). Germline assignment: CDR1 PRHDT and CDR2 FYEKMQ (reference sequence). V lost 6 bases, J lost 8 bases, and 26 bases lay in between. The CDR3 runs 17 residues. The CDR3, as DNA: TGTGCCAGCAGTTCACCAAGTTCAGGGGGCGGGGGTGATGAGCAGTTCTTC. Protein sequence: CASSSPSSGGGGDEQFF.

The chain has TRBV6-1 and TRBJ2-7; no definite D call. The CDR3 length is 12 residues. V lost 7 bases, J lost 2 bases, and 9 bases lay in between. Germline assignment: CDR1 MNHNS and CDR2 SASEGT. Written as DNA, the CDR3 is TGTGCCAGCACCGGTAGGACCTACGAGCAGTACTTC. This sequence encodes CASTGRTYEQYF.

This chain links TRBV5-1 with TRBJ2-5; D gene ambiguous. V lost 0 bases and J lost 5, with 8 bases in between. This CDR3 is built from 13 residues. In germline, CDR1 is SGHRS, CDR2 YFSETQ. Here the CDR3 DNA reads TGCGCCAGCAGCTTGGCTAGTCGCGAGACCCAGTACTTC. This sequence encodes CASSLASRETQYF.

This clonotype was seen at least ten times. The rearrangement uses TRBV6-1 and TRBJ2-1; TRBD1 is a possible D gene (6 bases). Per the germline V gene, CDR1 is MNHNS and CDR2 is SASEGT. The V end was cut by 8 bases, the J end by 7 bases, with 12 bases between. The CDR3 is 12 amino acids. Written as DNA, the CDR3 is TGTGCCAGCGGGACAAGTTATAATGAGCAGTTCTTC. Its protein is CASGTSYNEQFF.

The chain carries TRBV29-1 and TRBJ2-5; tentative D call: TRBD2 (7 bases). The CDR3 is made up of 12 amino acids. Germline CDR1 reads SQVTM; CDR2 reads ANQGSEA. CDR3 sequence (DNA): TGCAGTTACCGGGGGGCTCCCGAGACCCAGTACTTC. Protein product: CSYRGAPETQYF.

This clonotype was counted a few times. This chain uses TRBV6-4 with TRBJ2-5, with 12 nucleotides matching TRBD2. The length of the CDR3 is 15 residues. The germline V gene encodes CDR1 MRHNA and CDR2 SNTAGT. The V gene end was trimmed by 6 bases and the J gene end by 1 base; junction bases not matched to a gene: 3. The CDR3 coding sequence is TGTGCCAGCAGCCAGACTAGCGGGGGCCAAGAGACCCAGTACTTC. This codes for CASSQTSGGQETQYF.

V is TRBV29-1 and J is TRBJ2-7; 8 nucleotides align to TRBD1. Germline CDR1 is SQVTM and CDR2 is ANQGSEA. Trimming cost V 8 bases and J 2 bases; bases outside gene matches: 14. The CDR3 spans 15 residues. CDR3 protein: CSLASWTGFPYEQYF. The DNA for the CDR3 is TGCAGCTTGGCCTCATGGACAGGGTTCCCCTACGAGCAGTACTTC.

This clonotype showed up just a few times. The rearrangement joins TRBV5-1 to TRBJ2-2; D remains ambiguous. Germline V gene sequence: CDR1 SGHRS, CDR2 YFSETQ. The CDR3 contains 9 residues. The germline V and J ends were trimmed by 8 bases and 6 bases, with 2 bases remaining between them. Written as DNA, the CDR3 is TGCGCCAGTCCCGGGGAGCTGTTTTTT. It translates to CASPGELFF.

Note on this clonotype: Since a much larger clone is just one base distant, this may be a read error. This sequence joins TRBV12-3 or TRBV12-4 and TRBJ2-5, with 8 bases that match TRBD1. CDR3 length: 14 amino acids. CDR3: CASSLTGATETQHF. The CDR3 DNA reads TGTGCCAGCAGTCTGACAGGGGCGACGGAGACCCAGCACTTC.

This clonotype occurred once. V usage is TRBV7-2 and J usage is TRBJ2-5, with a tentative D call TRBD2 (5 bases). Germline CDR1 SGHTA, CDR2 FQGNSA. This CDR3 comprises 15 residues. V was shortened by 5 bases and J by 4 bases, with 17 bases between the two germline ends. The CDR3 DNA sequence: TGTGCCAGCAGCCCTCAAGTAAGGGCGGGAGAGACCCAGTACTTC. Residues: CASSPQVRAGETQYF.

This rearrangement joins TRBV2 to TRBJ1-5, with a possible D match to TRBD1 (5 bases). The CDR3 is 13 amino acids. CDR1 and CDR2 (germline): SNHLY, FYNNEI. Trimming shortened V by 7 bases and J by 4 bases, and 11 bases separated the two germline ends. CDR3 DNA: TGTGCCAGCACAGGGTTGGGGAATCAGCCCCAGCATTTT. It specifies CASTGLGNQPQHF.

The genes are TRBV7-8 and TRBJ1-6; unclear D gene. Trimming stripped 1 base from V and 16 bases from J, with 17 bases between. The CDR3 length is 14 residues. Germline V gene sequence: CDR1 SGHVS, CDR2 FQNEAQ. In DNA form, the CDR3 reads TGTGCCAGCAGCTTAGGGGTCGGAGTAAGGGTACTCCACTTT. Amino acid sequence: CASSLGVGVRVLHF.

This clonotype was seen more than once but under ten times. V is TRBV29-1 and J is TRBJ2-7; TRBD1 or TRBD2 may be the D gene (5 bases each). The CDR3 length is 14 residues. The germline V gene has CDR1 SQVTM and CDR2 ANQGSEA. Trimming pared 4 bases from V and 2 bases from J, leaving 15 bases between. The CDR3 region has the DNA TGCAGCGTTGTGGGGGAATGGAAAGCCTACGAGCAGTACTTC. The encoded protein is CSVVGEWKAYEQYF.

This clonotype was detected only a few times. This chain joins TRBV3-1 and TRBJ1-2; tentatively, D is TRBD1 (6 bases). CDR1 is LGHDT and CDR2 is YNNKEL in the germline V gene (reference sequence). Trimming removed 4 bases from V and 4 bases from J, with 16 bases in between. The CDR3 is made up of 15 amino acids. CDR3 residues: CASSPQGPGVYGYTF. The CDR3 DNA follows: TGTGCCAGCAGCCCACAAGGTCCAGGGGTCTATGGCTACACCTTC.

The CDR3 region is CASTGIAATNEKLFF. The CDR3 nucleotides are TGTGCCAGCACAGGGATAGCAGCAACTAATGAAAAACTGTTTTTT. The genes are TRBV2 and TRBJ1-4, with D perhaps matching TRBD1 (5 bases). The CDR3 runs to 15 residues. Germline CDR1 and CDR2: SNHLY and FYNNEI. Trimming removed 7 bases from V and 0 bases from J, with 12 bases in between.

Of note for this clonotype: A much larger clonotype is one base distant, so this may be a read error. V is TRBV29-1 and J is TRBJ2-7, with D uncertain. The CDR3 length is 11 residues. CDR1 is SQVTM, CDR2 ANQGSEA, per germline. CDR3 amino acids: CSVIISYEQCF. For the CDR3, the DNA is TGCAGCGTTATAATCTCCTACGAGCAGTGCTTC.

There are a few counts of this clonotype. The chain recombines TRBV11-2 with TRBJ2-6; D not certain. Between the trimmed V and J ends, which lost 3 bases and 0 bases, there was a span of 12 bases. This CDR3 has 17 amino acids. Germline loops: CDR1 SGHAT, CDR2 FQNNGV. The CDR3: CASSLMDAGSGANVLTF. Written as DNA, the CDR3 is TGTGCCAGCAGCTTGATGGACGCAGGCTCTGGGGCCAACGTCCTGACTTTC.

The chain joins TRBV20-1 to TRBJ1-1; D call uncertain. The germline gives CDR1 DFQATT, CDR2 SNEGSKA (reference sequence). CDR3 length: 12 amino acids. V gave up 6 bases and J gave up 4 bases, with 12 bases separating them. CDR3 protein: CSAEPGGTEAFF. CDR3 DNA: TGCAGTGCGGAACCAGGCGGCACTGAAGCTTTCTTT.

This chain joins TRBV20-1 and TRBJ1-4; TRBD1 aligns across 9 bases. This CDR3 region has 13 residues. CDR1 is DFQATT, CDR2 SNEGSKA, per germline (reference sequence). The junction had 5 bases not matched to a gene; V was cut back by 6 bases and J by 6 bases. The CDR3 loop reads CSASDRGHEKLFF. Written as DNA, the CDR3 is TGCAGTGCCTCGGACAGGGGCCATGAAAAACTGTTTTTT.

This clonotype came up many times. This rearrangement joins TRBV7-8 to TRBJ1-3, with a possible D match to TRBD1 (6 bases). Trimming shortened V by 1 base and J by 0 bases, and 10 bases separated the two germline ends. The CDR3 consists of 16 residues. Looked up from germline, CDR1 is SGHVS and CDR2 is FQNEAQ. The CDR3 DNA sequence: TGTGCCAGCAGCTTAGGTACAGGGACCTCTGGAAACACCATATATTTT. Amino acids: CASSLGTGTSGNTIYF.

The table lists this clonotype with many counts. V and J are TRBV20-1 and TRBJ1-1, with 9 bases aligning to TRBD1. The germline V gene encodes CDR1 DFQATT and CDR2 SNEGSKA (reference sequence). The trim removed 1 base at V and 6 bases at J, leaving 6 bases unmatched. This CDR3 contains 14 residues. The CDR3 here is CSARVTGGKAEAFF. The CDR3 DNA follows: TGCAGTGCTAGAGTTACAGGGGGCAAGGCTGAAGCTTTCTTT.